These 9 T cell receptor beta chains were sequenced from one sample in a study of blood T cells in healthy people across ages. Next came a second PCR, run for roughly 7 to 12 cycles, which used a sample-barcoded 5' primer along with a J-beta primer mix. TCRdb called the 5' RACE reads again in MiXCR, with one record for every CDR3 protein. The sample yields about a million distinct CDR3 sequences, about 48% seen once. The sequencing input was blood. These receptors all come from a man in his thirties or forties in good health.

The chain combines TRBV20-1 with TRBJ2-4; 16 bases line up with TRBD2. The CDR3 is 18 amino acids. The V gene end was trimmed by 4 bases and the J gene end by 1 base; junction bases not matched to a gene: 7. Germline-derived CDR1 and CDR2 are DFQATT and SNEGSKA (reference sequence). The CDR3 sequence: CSANTGLAGGLAKNIQYF. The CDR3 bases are TGCAGTGCTAACACGGGACTAGCGGGGGGGCTGGCCAAAAACATTCAGTACTTC.

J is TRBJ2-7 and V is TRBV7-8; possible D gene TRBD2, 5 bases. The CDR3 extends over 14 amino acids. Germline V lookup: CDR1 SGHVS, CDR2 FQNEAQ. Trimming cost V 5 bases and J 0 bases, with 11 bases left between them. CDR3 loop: CASSPDYSSYEQYF. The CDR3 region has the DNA TGTGCCAGCAGCCCCGACTACAGCTCCTACGAGCAGTACTTC.

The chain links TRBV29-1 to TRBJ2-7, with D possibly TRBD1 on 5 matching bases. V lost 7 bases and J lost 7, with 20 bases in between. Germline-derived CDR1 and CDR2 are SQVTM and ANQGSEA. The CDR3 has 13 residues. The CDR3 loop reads CSATTDSGNEQYF. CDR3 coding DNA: TGCAGCGCCACTACCGATTCAGGGAATGAGCAGTACTTC.

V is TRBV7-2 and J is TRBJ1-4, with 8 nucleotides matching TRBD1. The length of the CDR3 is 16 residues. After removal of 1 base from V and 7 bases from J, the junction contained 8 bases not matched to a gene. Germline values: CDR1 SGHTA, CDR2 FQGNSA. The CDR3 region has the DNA TGTGCCAGCAGCTTAGGGCCGACAGGGGAGGGTGAAAAACTGTTTTTT. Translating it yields CASSLGPTGEGEKLFF.

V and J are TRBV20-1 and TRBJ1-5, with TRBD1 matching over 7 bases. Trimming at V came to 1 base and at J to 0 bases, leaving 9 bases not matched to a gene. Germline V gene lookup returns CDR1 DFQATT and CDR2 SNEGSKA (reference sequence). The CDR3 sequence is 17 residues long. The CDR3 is CSARGDSFATSNQPQHF. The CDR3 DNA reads TGCAGTGCTAGAGGGGACAGCTTCGCTACTAGCAATCAGCCCCAGCATTTT.

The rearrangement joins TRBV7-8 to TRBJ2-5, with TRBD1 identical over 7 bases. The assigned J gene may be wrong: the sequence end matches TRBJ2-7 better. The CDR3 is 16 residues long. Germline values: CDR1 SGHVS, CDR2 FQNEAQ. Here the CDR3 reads CASSTRRGQGAYEQYF. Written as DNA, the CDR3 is TGTGCCAGCAGCACAAGACGTGGGCAGGGGGCCTACGAGCAGTACTTC.

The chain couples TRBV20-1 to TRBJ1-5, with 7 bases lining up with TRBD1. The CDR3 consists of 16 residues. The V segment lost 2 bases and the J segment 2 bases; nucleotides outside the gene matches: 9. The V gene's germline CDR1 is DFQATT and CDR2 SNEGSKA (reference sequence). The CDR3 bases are TGCAGTGCTAGAAGCGCGGCAGGGGGTCGCAATCAGCCCCAGCATTTT. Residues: CSARSAAGGRNQPQHF.

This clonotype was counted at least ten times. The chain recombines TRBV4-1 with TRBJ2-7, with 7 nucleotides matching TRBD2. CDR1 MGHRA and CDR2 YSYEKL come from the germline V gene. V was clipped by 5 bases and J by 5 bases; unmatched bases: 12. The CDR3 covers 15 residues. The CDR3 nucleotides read TGCGCCAGCAGCGTAGTTGATGTGGGAGGGGACGAGCAGTACTTC. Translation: CASSVVDVGGDEQYF.

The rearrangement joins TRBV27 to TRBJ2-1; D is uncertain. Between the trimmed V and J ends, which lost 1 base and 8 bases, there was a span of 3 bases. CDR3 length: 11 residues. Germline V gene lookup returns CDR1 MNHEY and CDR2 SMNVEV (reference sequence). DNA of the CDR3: TGTGCCAGCAGTTTATTCCATGAGCAGTTCTTC. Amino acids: CASSLFHEQFF.